This T cell receptor (beta chain) was observed in a study of blood T cell repertoires in COVID-19. In the study overall: There were acute and convalescent COVID-19 samples, and they came from the United States, Italy and Spain. The cDNA or gDNA used as material had been derived from T cells, B-cell-depleted T cells, or PBMCs.

As originally analysed: Amplification with reference gene primers provided the estimates of nucleated cell counts. Some clones are missing from TCRdb's copy, which holds only in-frame ones; the method was immunoSEQ multiplex PCR. V and J calls and clone size are given by that table; D and trimming were obtained from the DNA. Of about 360,000 clones in the sample, approximately 86% were seen once. The specimen sequenced was peripheral blood. This receptor was taken from a human donor in a cohort sampled during active COVID-19.

Here the CDR3 DNA reads TGCGCCAGCAGCGTCACAGGGACAGGGGCCAACGTCCTGACTTTC. Translated: CASSVTGTGANVLTF. The chain is built from TRBV5-1 and TRBJ2-6, with D perhaps TRBD1 (6 bases). The CDR3 has 15 residues. Germline assignment: CDR1 SGHRS and CDR2 YFSETQ. Trimming took 4 bases from V and 4 from J, leaving 12 bases between them. The full variable domain, in which reference TRBV5-1 and TRBJ2-6 provide the parts outside the CDR3, is KAGVTQTPRYLIKTRGQQVTLSCSPISGHRSVSWYQQTPGQGLQFLFEYFSETQRNKGNFPGRFSGRQFSNSRSEMNVSTLELGDSALYLCASSVTGTGANVLTFGAGSRLTVL.